This passage covers 20 T cell receptor beta chains from one sample sequenced in a study of T-cell reconstitution after alpha-beta-depleted transplantation in children. The authors prepared the TCRbeta library with unique molecular identifiers. TCRdb recomputed calls from the PCR reads with MiXCR, one row per CDR3 protein. Here the sample spans 400,000 to 550,000 distinct CDR3 sequences, roughly a tenth being singletons. The starting material was PBMCs, obtained before TCRalphabeta/CD19-depleted stem cell transplant. The receptor source for this set is a child aged 2-9 years with inherited bone marrow failure, due to receive a stem cell transplant.

This clonotype was detected many times. This chain joins TRBV20-1 and TRBJ2-7; TRBD1 matches 8 bases. The V gene end was trimmed by 3 bases and the J gene end by 5 bases; junction bases not matched to a gene: 6. Germline CDR1 is DFQATT and CDR2 is SNEGSKA (reference sequence). CDR3 size: 13 residues. CDR3 amino acids: CSARDRVVNEQYF. CDR3 coding DNA: TGCAGTGCTAGGGACAGGGTGGTCAACGAGCAGTACTTC.

This clonotype appeared many times. This chain joins TRBV7-9 and TRBJ2-7, with 7 bases aligning to TRBD1. Germline V gene data show CDR1 as SEHNR and CDR2 as FQNEAQ (reference sequence). The CDR3 is 14 residues long. The V gene end was trimmed by 0 bases and the J gene end by 3 bases; junction bases not matched to a gene: 2. CDR3 DNA sequence: TGTGCCAGCAGCTTAGCCGGGACAGACTACGAGCAGTACTTC. Protein sequence: CASSLAGTDYEQYF. Full variable domain (remainder filled in from reference TRBV7-9 and TRBJ2-7): DTGVSQNPRHKITKRGQNVTFRCDPISEHNRLYWYRQTLGQGPEFLTYFQNEAQLEKSRLLSDRFSAERPKGSFSTLEIQRTEQGDSAMYLCASSLAGTDYEQYFGPGTRLTVT.

CDR3 in DNA: TGTGCCAGCAGCCCGTCGGGGGACGCAGATACGCAGTATTTT. This translates into CASSPSGDADTQYF. The V call is TRBV9, the J call TRBJ2-3, with D possibly TRBD2 on 6 matching bases. This CDR3 contains 14 residues. V was clipped by 4 bases and J by 4 bases, with 13 bases between them. The germline gives CDR1 SGDLS, CDR2 YYNGEE. Full variable domain (rest looked up from reference TRBV9 and TRBJ2-3): DSGVTQTPKHLITATGQRVTLRCSPRSGDLSVYWYQQSLDQGLQFLIQYYNGEERAKGNILERFSAQQFPDLHSELNLSSLELGDSALYFCASSPSGDADTQYFGPGTRLTVL.

This clonotype has ten or more counts. The CDR3 DNA sequence: TGTGCCAGCAGCTTACTTACCGGGCCGGATGATCTGCACCGGGAGCTGTTTTTT. This gives the protein CASSLLTGPDDLHRELFF. This chain connects TRBV11-2 to TRBJ2-2; D gene unclear. CDR3 size: 18 residues. V was pared by 2 bases and J by 9 bases, with 25 bases between. CDR1 SGHAT and CDR2 FQNNGV come from the germline V gene.

Concerning this clonotype itself: Its ends do not fully match the called genes, so a read error is possible. V usage is TRBV4-3 and J usage is TRBJ2-3; TRBD2 matches 9 bases. Germline V lookup: CDR1 LGHNA, CDR2 YSLEER. CDR3 length equals 16 residues. The CDR3 coding sequence is TGCGCCAGCAGCCAAGACCCTGCTAGCGGGAAAGATATGCAGTATTTT. Its translation is CASSQDPASGKDMQYF.

This clonotype was counted at least ten times. This rearrangement joins TRBV6-2 or TRBV6-3 to TRBJ2-2; 9 nucleotides match TRBD2. After removal of 5 bases from V and 3 bases from J, the junction contained 7 bases not matched to a gene. The CDR3 is 16 amino acids. Germline V CDR1 and CDR2: MNHEY, SVGEGT. The chain's CDR3 is CASSARLAEYTGELFF. The CDR3 DNA reads TGTGCCAGCAGTGCCCGACTAGCGGAGTACACCGGGGAGCTGTTTTTT.

There are many counts of this clonotype. V usage is TRBV5-6 and J usage is TRBJ2-5, with 7 bases fitting TRBD2. Trimming cost V 5 bases and J 1 base; bases outside gene matches: 8. The germline V gene has CDR1 SGHDT and CDR2 YYEEEE. The CDR3 is 15 residues long. The CDR3 spells CASSLGDYLQETQYF. CDR3 bases: TGTGCCAGCAGTCTGGGGGACTACCTCCAAGAGACCCAGTACTTC.

This clonotype was observed many times. This chain uses TRBV20-1 with TRBJ1-6; weak D call: TRBD1 (6 bases). This CDR3 region has 16 residues. Germline values: CDR1 DFQATT, CDR2 SNEGSKA (reference sequence). V was trimmed by 0 bases and J by 5 bases, leaving 14 bases between them. The CDR3 DNA is TGCAGTGCTAGAGATTATCGTACAGGGCATAATTCACCCCTCCACTTT. Translation gives CSARDYRTGHNSPLHF.

In its sample, this clonotype was seen many times. The chain is built from TRBV7-2 and TRBJ2-7; D is unclear. The CDR3 has 12 amino acids. Trimming took off 0 bases at V and 5 bases at J, with 5 bases between the two ends. Germline values: CDR1 SGHTA, CDR2 FQGNSA. The CDR3 DNA reads as TGTGCCAGCAGCTTAGCGTGGCACGAGCAGTACTTC. Translated, it gives CASSLAWHEQYF.

This clonotype was counted ten times or more. The chain uses TRBV11-2 and TRBJ2-2; 7 bases are shared with TRBD2. The germline CDR1 and CDR2 sequences are SGHAT and FQNNGV. The CDR3 consists of 16 residues. The trim removed 2 bases at V and 0 bases at J, leaving 3 bases unmatched. CDR3 region: CASSLRTRSNTGELFF. The CDR3 region has the DNA TGTGCCAGCAGCTTAAGGACTAGGTCGAACACCGGGGAGCTGTTTTTT.

In this sample, this clonotype turned up many times. The V call is TRBV4-3, the J call TRBJ2-1, with 12 bases matching TRBD2. The V and J ends lost 1 base and 6 bases, in that order; junction bases with no gene match: 4. The CDR3 spans 16 residues. Germline CDR1 LGHNA, CDR2 YSLEER. The CDR3 spells CASSQGGLAGSNEQFF. For the CDR3, the DNA is TGCGCCAGCAGCCAAGGGGGACTAGCGGGTTCCAATGAGCAGTTCTTC.

This clonotype was observed at least ten times. J is TRBJ1-1 and V is TRBV6-2 or TRBV6-3; D unclear. The V end was cut by 8 bases, the J end by 5 bases, with 15 bases between. This CDR3 comprises 13 residues. Germline V gene sequence: CDR1 MNHEY, CDR2 SVGEGT. Written as DNA, the CDR3 is TGTGCCAGCTCGAAATACCCAGAGACTGAAGCTTTCTTT. This translates into CASSKYPETEAFF.

This clonotype was recorded a few times. V is TRBV15 and J is TRBJ1-2, with D perhaps TRBD1 (6 bases). Trimming removed 4 bases from V and 6 bases from J, with 18 bases in between. CDR3 length: 15 residues. From germline, CDR1 is LNHNV and CDR2 YYDKDF (reference sequence). CDR3 sequence (DNA): TGTGCCACCAGCACAGGACAGCGGCTAGGGGATGGCTACACCTTC. It translates to CATSTGQRLGDGYTF.

In its sample, this clonotype was seen many times. The chain carries TRBV12-3 or TRBV12-4 and TRBJ2-5; 9 bases map to TRBD1. The CDR3 runs 14 residues. The junction had 5 bases not matched to a gene; V was cut back by 4 bases and J by 5 bases. The DNA of the CDR3 is TGTGCCAGCAGTTCTGACAGGGGGGGGGAGACCCAGTACTTC. It specifies CASSSDRGGETQYF.

The chain links TRBV28 to TRBJ2-7, with D perhaps matching TRBD1 or TRBD2 (5 bases each). This CDR3 has 17 amino acids. V was pared by 6 bases and J by 4 bases, with 25 bases between. CDR1 and CDR2 from the germline V gene are MDHEN and SYDVKM. This chain's CDR3 is CASSSPRLTLGAYEQYF. For the CDR3, the DNA is TGTGCCAGCAGCTCCCCCAGGTTAACCCTCGGGGCTTACGAGCAGTACTTC.

This clonotype was found many times. The chain employs TRBV6-5 and TRBJ2-5; 8 positions match TRBD1. V was clipped by 0 bases and J by 5 bases; unmatched bases: 5. Germline CDR1 is MNHEY and CDR2 is SVGAGI. The CDR3 totals 15 residues. CDR3 sequence reads: CASSYSTGVRETQYF. As DNA, the CDR3 is TGTGCCAGCAGTTACTCGACAGGGGTTCGGGAGACCCAGTACTTC.

This clonotype showed up many times. The rearrangement joins TRBV20-1 to TRBJ2-1, with TRBD2 matching over 7 bases. Losses at the gene ends were 0 bases for V and 4 bases for J; bases not matched to a gene: 9. This CDR3 is built from 16 residues. Germline-derived CDR1 and CDR2 are DFQATT and SNEGSKA (reference sequence). The CDR3: CSAREERASGYNEQFF. As DNA, the CDR3 is TGCAGTGCTAGAGAGGAGAGGGCTAGCGGATACAATGAGCAGTTCTTC.

In its sample, this clonotype was seen many times. The chain joins TRBV30 to TRBJ2-7; TRBD2 matches 7 bases. V dropped 0 bases and J dropped 2; count of bases not matched to a gene: 13. CDR3 length: 17 residues. Germline lookup yields CDR1 GTSNPN and CDR2 SVGIG (reference sequence). CDR3 in amino acids: CAWSVLAPGLDPYEQYF. CDR3 nucleotides: TGTGCCTGGAGTGTACTCGCCCCCGGACTAGACCCCTACGAGCAGTACTTC.

In its sample, this clonotype was seen many times. CDR3 sequence (DNA): TGTGCCAGCAGATCCGGACACGGGCACGAGCAGTACTTC. It codes for CASRSGHGHEQYF. The gene calls are TRBV6-2 or TRBV6-3 and TRBJ2-7, with D perhaps matching TRBD1 (5 bases). Trimming cost V 6 bases and J 5 bases, with 14 bases left between them. This CDR3 is 13 amino acids long. Germline loops: CDR1 MNHEY, CDR2 SVGEGT.

The chain links TRBV24-1 to TRBJ2-1, with TRBD2 identical over 10 bases. V trimming: 4 bases; J trimming: 2 bases; junction bases outside the gene matches: 4. Germline CDR1 KGHDR, CDR2 SFDVKD. The CDR3 spans 16 residues. This CDR3 reads CATSDPGTSAYNEQFF. DNA for the CDR3: TGTGCCACCAGTGACCCCGGGACTAGCGCCTACAATGAGCAGTTCTTC.